This T cell receptor beta chain was sequenced during a study of blood T cell repertoires in COVID-19. Turning to the study itself: PBMCs, B-cell-depleted T cells, or T cells provided the cDNA or gDNA that made up the material.

Methods used by the authors: Amplified reference gene primers provided the basis for estimating nucleated cell counts. Assay used: immunoSEQ multiplex PCR; TCRdb lists only in-frame clones, some missing. Clone size and the V and J calls come from that table; the DNA yielded D and trimming. The sample carries 200,000 to 300,000 clones, about nine tenths recorded once. Between the trimmed V and J ends, which lost 3 bases and 6 bases, there was a span of 11 bases. The CDR3 is 14 amino acids. CDR1 is SGHTA, CDR2 FQGNSA, per germline. Cohorts were assigned according to the clinical history that participants reported.

The receptor was isolated from a woman aged 40 to 50 with acute COVID-19. The sample comprised PBMCs or T cells enriched from blood (not recorded which). The chain is built from TRBV7-2 and TRBJ2-2, with D perhaps matching TRBD1 (6 bases). The CDR3 nucleotides are TGTGCCAGCAGCTTGGACCAGGGGCCCGGGGAGCTGTTTTTT. Protein product: CASSLDQGPGELFF.